A selection of T cell receptor beta chains follows, all from one sample in a study of shared clonotypes between healthy human individuals. Assay used: immunoSEQ multiplex PCR; TCRdb lists only in-frame clones, some missing. The sample gives roughly 2,300,000 clones, about 90% of which show up once; around 0.4% is in the top ten. The material sequenced was naive CD4+ T cells from PBMCs. The receptors come from a man aged 18 to 30 in good health. Some clones in this sample may be carry-over from other donors' samples. Each CDR3 is given with its conserved first and last residue. A D gene is named only where the DNA matches it firmly. A clone size is listed for some rows: how often the clone was seen (once, few, many), or a class if it is expanded.

TRBV11-1	TRBJ2-5	.	.	TGTGCCAGCAGCTTAACGGGTAGCGGATTGGAGACCCAGTACTTC	CASSLTGSGLETQYF
TRBV12-5	TRBJ1-1	.	.	TGTGCTAGTGGGGCCTACGGTGCTAACACTGAAGCTTTCTTT	CASGAYGANTEAFF
TRBV7-9	TRBJ2-5	.	TRBD1	TGTGCCAGCAGCCGGGACAGCCAAGAGACCCAGTACTTC	CASSRDSQETQYF
TRBV19	TRBJ2-6	.	.	TGTGCCGGATCCGCGATTTATGGGAGGTCCCGCTCTGGGGCCAACGTCCTGACTTTC	CAGSAIYGRSRSGANVLTF
TRBV7-2	TRBJ2-5	.	TRBD1	TGTGCCAGCAGCAGGGACAGGGACCAAGAGACCCAGTACTTC	CASSRDRDQETQYF
TRBV11-2	TRBJ2-5	once	TRBD1	TGTGCCAGCAGCTTTGTAACAGGGGGCCAGGAGGAGACCCAGTACTTC	CASSFVTGGQEETQYF
TRBV6-6	TRBJ1-5	.	.	TGTGCCAGCAGCCAAGGTGGAATCTATCAGCCCCAGCATTTT	CASSQGGIYQPQHF
TRBV6-5	TRBJ2-3	.	.	TGTGCCAGCAGCCGGGACTCCCCCTTCACAGATACGCAGTATTTT	CASSRDSPFTDTQYF
TRBV7-9	TRBJ1-1	.	.	TGTGCCAGCAGCTTACTCTCAGGGGCCAACACTGAAGCTTTCTTT	CASSLLSGANTEAFF
TRBV4-1	TRBJ1-5	few	.	TGCGCCAGCAGCCAAGATTTGTTGGGGGGTCAGCCCCAGCATTTT	CASSQDLLGGQPQHF
TRBV28	TRBJ1-5	.	TRBD1	TGTGCCAGCCGGACCGGAGGGGGCTTGCCCCAGCATTTT	CASRTGGGLPQHF
TRBV6-6	TRBJ2-3	.	TRBD2	TGTGCCAGCAGCCTGACTAGCGGCTCATGGGATACGCAGTATTTT	CASSLTSGSWDTQYF